This is a list of T cell receptor beta chains from one sample in a study of blood T cells in healthy people across ages. Using its own MiXCR run on the 5' RACE reads, TCRdb lists one record per CDR3 protein. The sample has around 970,000 distinct CDR3 sequences, approximately 50% seen once. The sample was blood. These receptors originate from a woman aged 60 to 75 in good health. The CDR3 runs from the conserved cysteine through the conserved F or W. Fields, in order: V gene, D gene, clone size, J gene, CDR3 DNA, CDR3 protein. D genes are given only for firm matches. A row's size may be missing; if present it is once, few, many or a size class.

TRBV11-2	-	-	TRBJ2-7	TGTGCCAGCAGCCCCGGGACGGCTACATCCGAGCAGTACTTC	CASSPGTATSEQYF
TRBV20-1	-	-	TRBJ2-3	TGCAGTGCTAGAGATCGGGGCGGGGCTAGCACAGATACGCAGTATTTT	CSARDRGGASTDTQYF
TRBV20-1	-	-	TRBJ1-6	TGCAGTGCTCCTCCTGGACCCCTCCCGGATTCACCCCTCCACTTT	CSAPPGPLPDSPLHF
TRBV4-3	TRBD2	-	TRBJ2-1	TGCGCCAGCAGCCAAGAAACGGGAGGGTTACCGAACTCCTACAATGAGCAGTTCTTC	CASSQETGGLPNSYNEQFF
TRBV12-3/TRBV12-4	-	-	TRBJ2-3	TGTGCCAGCAGTGCCGAATCGGTGACCTCCCAGACGCAGTATTTT	CASSAESVTSQTQYF
TRBV27	-	many	TRBJ2-7	TGTGCCAGCAGGGGAACAGACCGCTACGAGCAGTACTTC	CASRGTDRYEQYF
TRBV13	TRBD1	-	TRBJ2-3	TGTGCCAGCAGAAAGACAGGGGGTAGAGTCACAGATACGCAGTATTTT	CASRKTGGRVTDTQYF
TRBV2	-	-	TRBJ1-2	TGTGCCAGCAGCGCCAGGGATGACTATGGCTACACCTTC	CASSARDDYGYTF
TRBV20-1	TRBD1	-	TRBJ2-1	TGCAGTGCCATGACCGGGACAGCGTACAATGAACAGTTCTTC	CSAMTGTAYNEQFF
TRBV11-2	-	-	TRBJ2-5	TGTGCCAGCAGCTTTGGGGGGGGCCTTAGAGAGACCCAGTACTTC	CASSFGGGLRETQYF
TRBV20-1	TRBD2	-	TRBJ2-3	TGCAGTGCTAGCGAGACTAGCGGTGGTCGGGGTACGCAGTATTTT	CSASETSGGRGTQYF
TRBV7-9	-	-	TRBJ2-4	TGTGCCAGCAGCTTAGCGGCGACAGGAAAAAACATTCAGTACTTC	CASSLAATGKNIQYF
TRBV10-2	TRBD2	-	TRBJ2-5	TGCGCCAGCAGAGTAGCGGGGGGCCAAGAGACCCAGTACTTC	CASRVAGGQETQYF
TRBV6-6	-	few	TRBJ1-1	TGTGCCAGTAATCTAGGGGGGTTTAACACTGAAGCTTTCTTT	CASNLGGFNTEAFF
TRBV14	TRBD2	few	TRBJ2-5	TGTGCCAGCAGCCTTGCCCAGGAGGGACTAGCAGCTTCGCGGACCCAGTACTTC	CASSLAQEGLAASRTQYF
TRBV20-1	-	few	TRBJ2-1	TGCAGTGCTAGAGATCGGCTAGCCGTCTACAATGAGCAGTTCTTC	CSARDRLAVYNEQFF
TRBV28	TRBD2	few	TRBJ2-3	TGTGCCAGCAGTGCTAGCGGGAGGCTGGATACGCAGTATTTT	CASSASGRLDTQYF
TRBV2	-	-	TRBJ1-2	TGTGCCAGCAGTGAAGCGCATGGGGGCGCCTATGGCTACACCTTC	CASSEAHGGAYGYTF
TRBV20-1	-	few	TRBJ2-1	TGCACCGGTCGCCAGGTCTCCTACAATGAGCAGTTCTTC	CTGRQVSYNEQFF
TRBV12-3/TRBV12-4	TRBD2	-	TRBJ2-5	TGTGCCAGCAGTTTAGTTGGGTCTAGCGGCTACGAGCGGTACTTC	CASSLVGSSGYERYF
TRBV6-6	-	-	TRBJ2-7	TGTGCCAGCAGTGCCGCGGGGCCTTCCTACGAGCAGTACTTC	CASSAAGPSYEQYF
TRBV7-3	TRBD2	-	TRBJ2-1	TGTGCCAGCAGCTCCGTCTGGACTAGCGGGAACGTTGAGCAGTTCTTC	CASSSVWTSGNVEQFF
TRBV5-6	-	many	TRBJ2-5	TGTGCCAGCAGCTGGGACACCCAAGAGACCCAGTACTTC	CASSWDTQETQYF
TRBV12-3/TRBV12-4	-	-	TRBJ2-1	TGTGCCAGCAGTTTTGGCGGGATGGCGGCTGAGCAGTTCTTC	CASSFGGMAAEQFF
TRBV7-9	TRBD1	-	TRBJ2-1	TGTGCCAGCAGCCCCGGGACAGGGTCTGCTGAGCAGTTCTTC	CASSPGTGSAEQFF
TRBV25-1	TRBD1	few	TRBJ2-1	TGTGCCAGCAGAGCTTCCCCGGGACAGGGGAATGAGCAGTTCTTC	CASRASPGQGNEQFF
TRBV28	-	-	TRBJ2-7	TGTGCCAGCAGTTCCGCTGGTAGCGAGCAGTACTTC	CASSSAGSEQYF
TRBV7-2	-	-	TRBJ2-5	TGTGCCAGCAGCTTAGCCCGGACCAAACAAGTGACCCAGTACTTC	CASSLARTKQVTQYF
TRBV10-3	-	-	TRBJ1-6	TGTGCCATCAGTGACAAGGGGGGAGGTTCACCCCTCCACTTT	CAISDKGGGSPLHF
TRBV4-1	-	many	TRBJ1-2	TGCGCCAGCAGCCAATATTGGGGGGCAGTTCATGGCTACACCTTC	CASSQYWGAVHGYTF
TRBV24-1	-	few	TRBJ2-7	TGTGCCACCAGTGATTCGACGGGGACCTACGAGCAGTACTTC	CATSDSTGTYEQYF
TRBV9	-	-	TRBJ2-7	TGTGCCAGCAGCGTAAGGCTTCCGAAGTTATACTACGAGCAGTACTTC	CASSVRLPKLYYEQYF
TRBV20-1	TRBD1	-	TRBJ2-7	TGCAGTGCGGATGCCGGGACAGGGGTGGACGAGCAGTACTTC	CSADAGTGVDEQYF
TRBV6-2/TRBV6-3	-	-	TRBJ1-4	TGCGCCAGCAGTTACAATGAAGGGGCAGGCGAAAAACTGTTTTTT	CASSYNEGAGEKLFF
TRBV9	-	-	TRBJ2-2	TGTGCCAGCAGCGTAGGTGGTAGCCGCATGGCCGGGGAGCTGTTTTTT	CASSVGGSRMAGELFF
TRBV29-1	-	-	TRBJ2-7	TGCAGCGCAGCTTCGGGGGTCGGGCAGGACCACTACGAGCAGTACTTC	CSAASGVGQDHYEQYF
TRBV27	-	-	TRBJ1-5	TGTGCCAGCAGTACAGGTCTCCAGCCCCGGCATTTT	CASSTGLQPRHF
TRBV6-1	TRBD2	-	TRBJ2-5	TGTGCCAGCATCAGACCCTGGCTAGCGGGCAGAGAGACCCAGTACTTC	CASIRPWLAGRETQYF
TRBV20-1	TRBD1	-	TRBJ2-5	TGCAGTGCTAGAAACTACAGGGGCTGGGAGACCCAGTACTTC	CSARNYRGWETQYF
TRBV7-9	TRBD1	-	TRBJ2-5	TGTGCCAGCAGCGTCCGGACAGGTCAAGAGACCCAGTACTTC	CASSVRTGQETQYF
TRBV12-3/TRBV12-4	TRBD1	-	TRBJ2-1	TGTGCCAGCAGTAGGATCCGGGACAGGTACAATGAGCAGTTCTTC	CASSRIRDRYNEQFF
TRBV29-1	TRBD2	few	TRBJ2-1	TGCAGCGCTGAACGGTGGCCAGGCCGGCCTAGCGGGATAAACAATGAGCAGTTCTTC	CSAERWPGRPSGINNEQFF
TRBV28	-	once	TRBJ1-2	TGTGCCAGCTCTAACTATGACAGCCCTAACTATGGCTACACCTTC	CASSNYDSPNYGYTF
TRBV20-1	TRBD1	-	TRBJ1-5	TGCAGTGCTAAAGGACAGGGAAGCCAGCCCCAGCATTTT	CSAKGQGSQPQHF
TRBV7-8	TRBD2	-	TRBJ2-1	TGTGCCAGCAGCCAGCGGGACGGGATCTACAATGAGCAGTTCTTC	CASSQRDGIYNEQFF
TRBV11-2	TRBD2	-	TRBJ2-1	TGTGCCAGCAGATATCGACTAGCGGGAGATGTTAACAATGAGCAGTTCTTC	CASRYRLAGDVNNEQFF